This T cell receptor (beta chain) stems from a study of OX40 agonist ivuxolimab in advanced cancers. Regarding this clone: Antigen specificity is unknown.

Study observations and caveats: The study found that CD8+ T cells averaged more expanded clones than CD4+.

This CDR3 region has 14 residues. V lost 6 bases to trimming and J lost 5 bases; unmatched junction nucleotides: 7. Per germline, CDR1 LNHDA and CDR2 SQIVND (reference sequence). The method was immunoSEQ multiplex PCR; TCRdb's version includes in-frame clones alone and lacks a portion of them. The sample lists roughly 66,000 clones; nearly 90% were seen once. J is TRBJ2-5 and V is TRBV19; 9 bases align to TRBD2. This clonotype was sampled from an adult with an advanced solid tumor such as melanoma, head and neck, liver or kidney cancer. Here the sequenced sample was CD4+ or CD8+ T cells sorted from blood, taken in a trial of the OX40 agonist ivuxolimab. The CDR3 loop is CASRAGGSYETQYF. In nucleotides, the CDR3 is TGTGCCAGTAGAGCGGGGGGTTCCTACGAGACCCAGTACTTC.